This is a list of T cell receptor beta chains from one sample in a study of graft-versus-host responses after intestinal transplantation. The method was immunoSEQ multiplex PCR; TCRdb's version includes in-frame clones alone and lacks a portion of them. The table has tens of thousands of clones, around 90% seen once; the top ten hold roughly 18%. The source material was ileum tissue, sampled about 200 days after intestinal transplant. The receptors here all came from a human patient who received an intestinal transplant, so some T cells may come from the graft donor. CDR3s include the opening cysteine and the closing phenylalanine or tryptophan. Each record gives: clone size, D gene, V gene, J gene, CDR3 DNA, CDR3 protein. A D gene is named only where the DNA matches it firmly. A row's size may be missing; if present it is once, few, many or a size class.

once	.	TRBV4-2	TRBJ2-2	TGTGCCAGCACCGCCCTAGGAGGGGGCATCGGGGAGCTGTTTTTT	CASTALGGGIGELFF
.	.	TRBV6-5	TRBJ1-6	TGTGCCAGCAGTTACTCCGGGCTGAGGGGGTATTCACCCCTCCACTTT	CASSYSGLRGYSPLHF
.	.	TRBV5-6	TRBJ2-3	TGTGCCAGCAGCTTGGTTGGGCCAGATACGCAGTATTTT	CASSLVGPDTQYF
.	TRBD1	TRBV28	TRBJ1-2	TGTGCCAGCAGTCGTGGACAGGGGGAAGAGGGCTACACCTTC	CASSRGQGEEGYTF
.	.	TRBV27	TRBJ2-7	TGTGCCAGCAGTTCATTACTGACAGTCCGCCCCTACGAGCAGTACTTC	CASSSLLTVRPYEQYF
.	.	TRBV5-4	TRBJ2-3	TGTGCCAGCAGCGCACGGCTACCAGATACGCAGTATTTT	CASSARLPDTQYF
.	.	TRBV5-5	TRBJ2-1	TGTGCCAGCAGCCCATGGTGGGGTATTCCCGATGAGCAGTTCTTC	CASSPWWGIPDEQFF
.	TRBD2	TRBV5-1	TRBJ2-5	TGCGCCAGCAGCCCTCTGGGACTAGCGGGGAGACAAGAGACCCAGTACTTC	CASSPLGLAGRQETQYF
once	.	TRBV7-7	TRBJ2-5	TGTGCCAGCAGCTTAGTCGGTAGCCCCCACGAGACCCAGTACTTC	CASSLVGSPHETQYF
.	TRBD1	TRBV2	TRBJ2-5	TGTGCCAGCAGTGTGATTCAGGGGGCGGGGGAGACCCAGTACTTC	CASSVIQGAGETQYF
.	.	TRBV7-8	TRBJ2-3	TGTGCCAGCAGCTCCCGGGGACGGGCAGATACGCAGTATTTT	CASSSRGRADTQYF
.	.	TRBV18	TRBJ2-7	TGTGCCAGCTCACCTGGGTCCTCCTACGAGCAGTACTTC	CASSPGSSYEQYF
.	.	TRBV19	TRBJ1-1	TGTGCCAGTAGTATTACAGGAAGCACTGAAGCTTTCTTT	CASSITGSTEAFF
.	.	TRBV12-2	TRBJ2-7	TGTGCAAGTCGCTACCCAATGGACGGAGCGGGTTACGAGCAGTACTTC	CASRYPMDGAGYEQYF
.	.	TRBV15	TRBJ1-6	TGTGCCACCAGCAGTGACAGGTTGGATTCACCCCTCCACTTT	CATSSDRLDSPLHF
.	TRBD1	TRBV27	TRBJ2-7	TGTGCCAGCAGTTTCGGACAGGGTTCGAGGGAGCAGTACTTC	CASSFGQGSREQYF
.	.	TRBV7-2	TRBJ1-6	TGTGCCAGCAGCCGACCTTTAGGAGATTCACCCCTCCACTTT	CASSRPLGDSPLHF
.	.	TRBV4-1	TRBJ2-1	TGCGCCAGCAGCCAAGGGAGGGACTTCAACAATGAGCAGTTCTTC	CASSQGRDFNNEQFF
.	.	TRBV7-6	TRBJ2-2	TGTGCCAGCAGCTCCACAGGTGTTTCGAACACCGGGGAGCTGTTTTTT	CASSSTGVSNTGELFF
.	.	TRBV11-3	TRBJ1-1	TGTGCCAGCAGCTCCGAAGACAGTTTCTATACACTTGAAGCTTTCTTT	CASSSEDSFYTLEAFF
.	TRBD2	TRBV4-1	TRBJ2-1	TGCGCCAGCAGCCAAGATGCGGCGGGAGACTACAATGAGCAGTTCTTC	CASSQDAAGDYNEQFF
.	.	TRBV7-9	TRBJ2-7	TGTGCCAGCAGCCGGGGGACCGTTTCCTACGAGCAGTACTTC	CASSRGTVSYEQYF
.	.	TRBV30	TRBJ2-7	TGTGCCTGGAGTGAGGTAACATCCTACGAGCAGTACTTC	CAWSEVTSYEQYF